This T cell receptor beta chain derives from a study of blood T cell repertoires in COVID-19. On the study more broadly: Samples came from the United States, Italy and Spain, spanning acute and convalescent COVID-19. Nucleic acid was either cDNA or gDNA, and it came from T cells, B-cell-depleted T cells, or PBMCs.

Source study methods: Amplification of reference gene primers provided the estimated nucleated cell counts. Sequencing was performed with immunoSEQ multiplex PCR; in TCRdb, only in-frame clones are kept and a portion is missing. That table gives V, J and clone size, and the DNA gave D and trimming. The sample has 150,000 to 200,000 clones, 70% to 85% seen once. V lost 6 bases and J lost 7, with 15 bases in between. Germline V gives CDR1 KGHDR, CDR2 SFDVKD. The CDR3 has 14 amino acids. Sequenced input: PBMCs or T cells enriched from blood (not recorded which). The V call is TRBV24-1, the J call TRBJ1-5, with a possible D match to TRBD1 (5 bases). This receptor was taken from a woman aged 55-70 years with acute COVID-19. The DNA of the CDR3 is TGTGCCACCAGTCTACTGAATGGGGGGCAGCCCCAGCATTTT. Translation gives CATSLLNGGQPQHF.